What follows are 9 T cell receptor beta chains derived from one specimen sequenced in a study of T cells in Graves' hyperthyroidism and ophthalmopathy. RNA transcripts served as the template for amplifying TCR beta CDR3 regions. Initially, a first-round RT-PCR of the TCR CDR3 employed the HTBI primer set. TCRdb re-called the multiplex PCR reads with MiXCR, one entry per CDR3 protein. The table lists hundreds of thousands of distinct CDR3 sequences, about 14% of them singletons. Sequenced sample: blood. Receptors were obtained from a woman between 18 and 30 years old with Graves' hyperthyroidism.

This clonotype was seen many times. The chain recombines TRBV11-1 with TRBJ2-7; D remains unclear. Germline V CDR1 and CDR2: SGHAT, FQDESV (reference sequence). This CDR3 has 14 residues. Trimming cost V 1 base and J 3 bases, with 10 bases left between them. The CDR3 region is CASSLELSYYEQYF. The CDR3 coding sequence is TGTGCCAGCAGCTTAGAATTGTCCTACTACGAGCAGTACTTC.

This clonotype was picked up many times. The chain links TRBV30 to TRBJ1-3; D ambiguous. With 0 bases removed from V and 1 base from J, the gap between germline ends came to 4 bases. This CDR3 region has 13 residues. CDR1 GTSNPN and CDR2 SVGIG come from the germline V gene (reference sequence). CDR3 bases: TGTGCCTGGAGTGTACTTTCTGGAAACACCATATATTTT. This gives the protein CAWSVLSGNTIYF.

This clonotype was observed at least ten times. The chain joins TRBV27 to TRBJ2-1; D is unclear. Germline values: CDR1 MNHEY, CDR2 SMNVEV (reference sequence). The CDR3 is 14 amino acids. Trimming removed 8 bases at V and 4 bases at J, with 15 bases between. CDR3 sequence reads: CASRLASRYNEQFF. The CDR3 nucleotides read TGTGCCAGCCGTCTCGCCAGCCGGTACAATGAGCAGTTCTTC.

This clonotype was counted ten times or more. The chain employs TRBV29-1 and TRBJ1-2; TRBD1 matches 8 bases. CDR1 is SQVTM, CDR2 ANQGSEA, per germline. J lost 4 bases, V lost 4 bases, and 11 bases had no gene match. There are 15 residues in the CDR3. CDR3 DNA sequence: TGCAGCGTTGTGGGACAGGACAACTGGGGCTATGGCTACACCTTC. It is translated as CSVVGQDNWGYGYTF.

This chain joins TRBV18 and TRBJ2-5; D is ambiguous. From germline, CDR1 is KGHSH and CDR2 LQKENI. The CDR3 extends over 13 amino acids. V was pared by 6 bases and J by 3 bases, with 11 bases between. CDR3 sequence reads: CASSPNIEETQYF. CDR3 bases: TGTGCCAGCTCCCCCAACATAGAAGAGACCCAGTACTTC.

Only a few counts were recorded for this clonotype. The chain employs TRBV7-9 and TRBJ2-3; TRBD1 might be the D (6 bases). This CDR3 contains 16 residues. Trimming took 1 base from V and 1 from J, leaving 12 bases between them. CDR1 SEHNR and CDR2 FQNEAQ come from the germline V gene (reference sequence). CDR3 in amino acids: CASSLVGATGTDTQYF. The DNA of the CDR3 is TGTGCCAGCAGCTTAGTGGGGGCCACTGGCACAGATACGCAGTATTTT. Full variable domain (rest looked up from reference TRBV7-9 and TRBJ2-3): DTGVSQNPRHKITKRGQNVTFRCDPISEHNRLYWYRQTLGQGPEFLTYFQNEAQLEKSRLLSDRFSAERPKGSFSTLEIQRTEQGDSAMYLCASSLVGATGTDTQYFGPGTRLTVL.

This clonotype was seen at least ten times. The V call is TRBV18, the J call TRBJ1-2; 7 positions agree with TRBD1. In germline, CDR1 is KGHSH, CDR2 LQKENI. The CDR3 totals 17 residues. Trimming cost V 2 bases and J 4 bases; bases outside gene matches: 13. Written as DNA, the CDR3 is TGTGCCAGCTCACCAGCAGACAGGGTCTCTCCGCCCTATGGCTACACCTTC. It encodes CASSPADRVSPPYGYTF.

This clonotype was recorded many times. The V and J genes are TRBV20-1 and TRBJ2-1, with TRBD2 matching 8 bases. V lost 2 bases, J lost 1 base, and 22 bases stayed unmatched. The length of the CDR3 is 21 residues. Germline CDR1 DFQATT, CDR2 SNEGSKA (reference sequence). The CDR3 protein is CSARLPAHLREGRLSYNEQFF. The CDR3 nucleotides read TGCAGTGCTAGACTTCCAGCGCATTTACGGGAGGGCCGGCTTTCCTACAATGAGCAGTTCTTC.

In its sample, this clonotype was seen a few times. The V and J genes are TRBV20-1 and TRBJ2-7, with TRBD2 matching over 7 bases. Trimming cost V 5 bases and J 3 bases; bases outside gene matches: 10. The CDR3 sequence is 14 residues long. The V gene's germline CDR1 is DFQATT and CDR2 SNEGSKA (reference sequence). CDR3 nucleotide sequence: TGCAGTGCTCGCCCGACGGGGGAGGGCTACGAGCAGTACTTC. This encodes CSARPTGEGYEQYF.